A selection of T cell receptor beta chains follows, all from one sample in a study of T-cell memory formation after mild COVID-19. TCRdb independently ran MiXCR on the 5' RACE reads; one entry per CDR3 protein. The table records 580,000 or so distinct CDR3 sequences, roughly 17% of them present only once. Sequencing used PBMCs or a T cell subset sorted from them (not recorded which). These receptors came from an adult woman who had mild COVID-19 (a few samples of this study predate the infection). Cell type and time point are not known. Each CDR3 is given with its conserved first and last residue.

v_call,cdr3_aa
TRBV7-9,CASSSKQEFTEAFF
TRBV11-3,CASSGGTGGYEQYF
TRBV29-1,CSVEDRTGGYEQYF
TRBV9,CASSVGDVLTDTQYF
TRBV6-9,CANVESDTQYF
TRBV27,CASSWTLAGDADTQYF
TRBV12-3/TRBV12-4,CASSGLVGEQYF
TRBV5-1,CASRSGSSGSYEQYF
TRBV19,CASRQGAEAFF
TRBV5-1,CASSLGKTGSEAFF
TRBV6-5,CASSYSMGTGGKDEYGYTF
TRBV6-5,CASSYGQGRTEAFF
TRBV20-1,CSARFIPGQGVAGVGNTIYF
TRBV20-1,CSAHGTGGNGYTF
TRBV5-1,CASSPGVPGWVF
TRBV18,CASSPEMGGPYEQYF
TRBV3-1,CASSQYGSSNQPQHF
TRBV20-1,CSADPGTSGYNEQFF
TRBV6-2/TRBV6-3,CASRAGGIRNEQFF
TRBV6-2/TRBV6-3,CASSYKGSSYEQYF
TRBV7-2,CASSLSPGGAYNEQFF
TRBV14,CASSPQSGTEAKNIQYF
TRBV15,CATSRYIPTNEKLFF
TRBV7-2,CASSPPGQGYEQYF
TRBV12-3/TRBV12-4,CASGPAGGGEQFF
TRBV10-3,CAISESVSGVNEQFF
TRBV19,CASSPPGRINEKLFF
TRBV6-5,CASSSEGYEQYF
TRBV5-1,CASSFTGGMYLNTEAFF
TRBV12-3/TRBV12-4,CASSPGSPETAFF